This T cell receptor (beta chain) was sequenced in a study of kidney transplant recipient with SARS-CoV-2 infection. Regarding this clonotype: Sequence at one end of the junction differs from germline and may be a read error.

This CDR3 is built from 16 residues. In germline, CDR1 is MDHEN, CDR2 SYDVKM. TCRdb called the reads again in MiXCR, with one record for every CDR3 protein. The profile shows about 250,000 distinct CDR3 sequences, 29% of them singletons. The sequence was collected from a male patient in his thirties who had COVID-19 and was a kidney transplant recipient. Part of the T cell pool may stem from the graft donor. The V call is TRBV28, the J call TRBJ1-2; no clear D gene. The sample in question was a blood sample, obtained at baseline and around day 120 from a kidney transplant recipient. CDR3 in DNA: TGTGCCAGCAGTCTCAGGACTGGTGGGAGGAGGCCTGGCTACACTTTC. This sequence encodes CASSLRTGGRRPGYTF.